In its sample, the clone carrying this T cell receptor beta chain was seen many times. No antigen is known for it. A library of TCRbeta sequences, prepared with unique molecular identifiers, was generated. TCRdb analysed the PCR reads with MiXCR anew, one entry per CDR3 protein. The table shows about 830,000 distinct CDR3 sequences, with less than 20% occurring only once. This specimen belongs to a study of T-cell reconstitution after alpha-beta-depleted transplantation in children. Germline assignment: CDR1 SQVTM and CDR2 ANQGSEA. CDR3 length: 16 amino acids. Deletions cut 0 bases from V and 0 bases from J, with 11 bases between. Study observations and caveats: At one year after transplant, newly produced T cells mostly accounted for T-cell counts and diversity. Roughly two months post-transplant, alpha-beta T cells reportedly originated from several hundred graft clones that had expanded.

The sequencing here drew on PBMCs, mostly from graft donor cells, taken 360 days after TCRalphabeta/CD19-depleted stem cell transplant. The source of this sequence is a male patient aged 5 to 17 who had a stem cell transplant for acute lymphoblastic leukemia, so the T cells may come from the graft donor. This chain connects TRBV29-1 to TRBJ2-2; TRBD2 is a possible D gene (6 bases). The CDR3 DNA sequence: TGCAGCGTTGAAGATCGGAGGGAGTCGAACACCGGGGAGCTGTTTTTT. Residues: CSVEDRRESNTGELFF.